These T cell receptor beta chains were read from a single sample in a study of cytomegalovirus exposure and HLA in healthy donors. Assay: immunoSEQ multiplex PCR; the TCRdb copy retains only in-frame clones and omits some. The data hold around 150,000 clones, with around 80% observed a single time. Sequencing was done on a sample of PBMCs. These receptors were collected from a man aged 35 to 55 in good health and CMV-seropositive. The CDR3 runs from the conserved cysteine through the conserved F or W. D genes are given only for firm matches.

j_gene: TRBJ1-1; d_gene: -; v_gene: TRBV2; CDR3aa: CASSDQGSTEAFF
j_gene: TRBJ2-3; d_gene: -; v_gene: TRBV19; CDR3aa: CASSPGLTNTDTQYF
j_gene: TRBJ2-4; d_gene: -; v_gene: TRBV27; CDR3aa: CASSFLTSNQLAKNIQYF
j_gene: TRBJ1-2; d_gene: TRBD1; v_gene: TRBV5-1; CDR3aa: CASSGGAGGRGYTF
j_gene: TRBJ1-1; d_gene: TRBD1; v_gene: TRBV6-6; CDR3aa: CASISDRAGEAFF
j_gene: TRBJ1-2; d_gene: TRBD1; v_gene: TRBV25-1; CDR3aa: CASSEVGTAANYGYTF
j_gene: TRBJ2-7; d_gene: TRBD2; v_gene: TRBV4-2; CDR3aa: CASSQEISGEYEQYF
j_gene: TRBJ1-6; d_gene: -; v_gene: TRBV30; CDR3aa: CAWTLSRDSPLHF
j_gene: TRBJ1-2; d_gene: TRBD1; v_gene: TRBV4-2; CDR3aa: CASSQVGQGVHGYTF
j_gene: TRBJ2-7; d_gene: TRBD1; v_gene: TRBV23-1; CDR3aa: CASSPGQGVPYEQYF
j_gene: TRBJ1-4; d_gene: TRBD1; v_gene: TRBV7-2; CDR3aa: CASSRDSLGEKLFF
j_gene: TRBJ1-2; d_gene: TRBD1; v_gene: TRBV11-3; CDR3aa: CASSFGQAISNYGYTF
j_gene: TRBJ1-2; d_gene: TRBD1; v_gene: TRBV6-1; CDR3aa: CASSEAPVDRGRVGYTF
j_gene: TRBJ1-1; d_gene: TRBD1; v_gene: TRBV18; CDR3aa: CASSPQGAGMNTEAFF
j_gene: TRBJ1-2; d_gene: TRBD1; v_gene: TRBV19; CDR3aa: CASRQGIMGYTF
j_gene: TRBJ2-1; d_gene: TRBD2; v_gene: TRBV5-1; CDR3aa: CASSLRREGLRNEQFF
j_gene: TRBJ2-1; d_gene: TRBD1; v_gene: TRBV2; CDR3aa: CASSPLPRDRGRIF
j_gene: TRBJ2-1; d_gene: TRBD1; v_gene: TRBV4-2; CDR3aa: CASTSDRGRWLEFNEQFF
j_gene: TRBJ2-3; d_gene: -; v_gene: TRBV4-1; CDR3aa: CASSQEGGLWTDTQYF
j_gene: TRBJ1-1; d_gene: -; v_gene: TRBV27; CDR3aa: CASRGDRTVNTEAFF
j_gene: TRBJ2-3; d_gene: TRBD1; v_gene: TRBV10-1; CDR3aa: CASRPDRARTDTQYF
j_gene: TRBJ2-5; d_gene: -; v_gene: TRBV7-8; CDR3aa: CASIPGSSQETQYF
j_gene: TRBJ2-1; d_gene: -; v_gene: TRBV14; CDR3aa: CASSQNQQVRPYNEQFF
j_gene: TRBJ1-4; d_gene: -; v_gene: TRBV27; CDR3aa: CASTQGPNEKLFF
j_gene: TRBJ1-2; d_gene: TRBD1; v_gene: TRBV6-5; CDR3aa: CASSARTGSYGYTF
j_gene: TRBJ1-2; d_gene: -; v_gene: TRBV4-1; CDR3aa: CASSQDRGSPGGYGYTF
j_gene: TRBJ1-2; d_gene: TRBD1; v_gene: TRBV9; CDR3aa: CASSEDRGGRTSAPYGYTF
j_gene: TRBJ1-2; d_gene: -; v_gene: TRBV7-9; CDR3aa: CASSRREGHGYTF
j_gene: TRBJ2-1; d_gene: -; v_gene: TRBV6-1; CDR3aa: CASSEMDRPYNEQFF
j_gene: TRBJ1-2; d_gene: -; v_gene: TRBV5-6; CDR3aa: CASSPDRDYGYTF
j_gene: TRBJ1-2; d_gene: -; v_gene: TRBV7-8; CDR3aa: CASSLISAGLNSGYTF
j_gene: TRBJ1-5; d_gene: TRBD1; v_gene: TRBV6-1; CDR3aa: CASSATGGAGSNQPQHF
j_gene: TRBJ2-7; d_gene: TRBD2; v_gene: TRBV7-2; CDR3aa: CASSDGLAGVGYEQYF
j_gene: TRBJ2-3; d_gene: -; v_gene: TRBV6-1; CDR3aa: CASAGPDTQYF
j_gene: TRBJ1-1; d_gene: -; v_gene: TRBV13; CDR3aa: CASSLYRGPEAFF
j_gene: TRBJ1-6; d_gene: TRBD1; v_gene: TRBV28; CDR3aa: CASSPGQENNSPLHF
j_gene: TRBJ1-1; d_gene: -; v_gene: TRBV5-5; CDR3aa: CARTGGQSEFGAEAFF
j_gene: TRBJ1-1; d_gene: -; v_gene: TRBV6-1; CDR3aa: CASSEVLLGRTEAFF
j_gene: TRBJ1-1; d_gene: TRBD1; v_gene: TRBV5-4; CDR3aa: CASSLQTGGPNTEAFF
j_gene: TRBJ1-6; d_gene: -; v_gene: TRBV11-2; CDR3aa: CATSLGGGNSPLHF
j_gene: TRBJ2-3; d_gene: -; v_gene: TRBV6-1; CDR3aa: CASSDRGSTDTQYF
j_gene: TRBJ2-3; d_gene: -; v_gene: TRBV5-1; CDR3aa: CASSYRDILTDTQYF
j_gene: TRBJ2-1; d_gene: TRBD2; v_gene: TRBV7-7; CDR3aa: CASSPRGGRGENEQFF
j_gene: TRBJ2-1; d_gene: TRBD2; v_gene: TRBV7-2; CDR3aa: CASSLSGLAINEQFF
j_gene: TRBJ2-3; d_gene: TRBD2; v_gene: TRBV30; CDR3aa: CAWSPSGSGQDTQYF
j_gene: TRBJ2-7; d_gene: -; v_gene: TRBV18; CDR3aa: CASSPRRDQGYEQYF
j_gene: TRBJ2-3; d_gene: TRBD1; v_gene: TRBV19; CDR3aa: CASSTPFPGTGESTDTQYF
j_gene: TRBJ2-5; d_gene: TRBD2; v_gene: TRBV9; CDR3aa: CASSPGLAEQETQYF
j_gene: TRBJ1-1; d_gene: -; v_gene: TRBV7-8; CDR3aa: CASSSEAGSWSEAFF
j_gene: TRBJ2-7; d_gene: -; v_gene: TRBV5-1; CDR3aa: CASSRSTGLDEQYF
j_gene: TRBJ1-1; d_gene: TRBD1; v_gene: TRBV5-1; CDR3aa: CASGGGQGRGEAFF
j_gene: TRBJ1-1; d_gene: -; v_gene: TRBV30; CDR3aa: CAWNNRNTEAFF
j_gene: TRBJ1-2; d_gene: -; v_gene: TRBV29-1; CDR3aa: CSVDGANYGYTF
j_gene: TRBJ1-6; d_gene: -; v_gene: TRBV7-9; CDR3aa: CASSSQQSPLHF
j_gene: TRBJ1-1; d_gene: -; v_gene: TRBV19; CDR3aa: CASSISVDTEAFF
j_gene: TRBJ2-7; d_gene: -; v_gene: TRBV5-4; CDR3aa: CASSSAYEQYF
j_gene: TRBJ1-1; d_gene: TRBD1; v_gene: TRBV6-1; CDR3aa: CASNPEGRGRAEAFF